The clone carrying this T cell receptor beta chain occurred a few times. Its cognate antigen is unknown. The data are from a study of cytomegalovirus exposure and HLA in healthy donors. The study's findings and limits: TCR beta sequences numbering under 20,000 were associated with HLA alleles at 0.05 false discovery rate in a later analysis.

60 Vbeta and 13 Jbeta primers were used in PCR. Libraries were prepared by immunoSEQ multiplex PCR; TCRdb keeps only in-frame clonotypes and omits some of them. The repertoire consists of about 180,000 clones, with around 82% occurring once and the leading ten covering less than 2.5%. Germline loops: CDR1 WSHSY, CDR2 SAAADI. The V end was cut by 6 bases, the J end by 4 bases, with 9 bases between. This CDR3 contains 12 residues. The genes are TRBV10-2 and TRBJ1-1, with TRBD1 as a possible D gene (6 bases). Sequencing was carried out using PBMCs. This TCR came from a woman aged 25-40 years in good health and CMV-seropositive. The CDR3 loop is CASRQGRTEAFF. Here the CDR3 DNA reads TGCGCCAGCAGACAGGGCCGCACTGAAGCTTTCTTT.